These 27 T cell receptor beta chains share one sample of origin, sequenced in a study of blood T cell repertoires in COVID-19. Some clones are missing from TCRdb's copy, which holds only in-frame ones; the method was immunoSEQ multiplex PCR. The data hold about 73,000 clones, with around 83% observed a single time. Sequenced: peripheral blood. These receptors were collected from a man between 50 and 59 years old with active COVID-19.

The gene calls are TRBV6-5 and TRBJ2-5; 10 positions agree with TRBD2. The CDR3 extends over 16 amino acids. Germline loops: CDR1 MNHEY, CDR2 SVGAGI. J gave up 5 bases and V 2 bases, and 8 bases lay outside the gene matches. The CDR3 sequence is CASSYSGRGGMETQYF. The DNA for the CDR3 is TGTGCCAGCAGTTACAGCGGGAGGGGAGGAATGGAGACCCAGTACTTC.

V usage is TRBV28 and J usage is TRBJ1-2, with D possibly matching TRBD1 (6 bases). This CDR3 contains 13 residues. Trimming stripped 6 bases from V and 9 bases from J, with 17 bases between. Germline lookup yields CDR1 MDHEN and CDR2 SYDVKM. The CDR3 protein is CASRSTGFDRYTF. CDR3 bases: TGTGCCAGCAGATCCACAGGGTTTGATCGCTACACCTTC.

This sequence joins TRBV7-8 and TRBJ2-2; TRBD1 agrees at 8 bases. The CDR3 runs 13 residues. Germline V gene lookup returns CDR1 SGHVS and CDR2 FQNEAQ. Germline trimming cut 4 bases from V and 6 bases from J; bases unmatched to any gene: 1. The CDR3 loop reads CASSWGQAGELFF. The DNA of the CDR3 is TGTGCCAGCAGCTGGGGACAGGCCGGGGAGCTGTTTTTT.

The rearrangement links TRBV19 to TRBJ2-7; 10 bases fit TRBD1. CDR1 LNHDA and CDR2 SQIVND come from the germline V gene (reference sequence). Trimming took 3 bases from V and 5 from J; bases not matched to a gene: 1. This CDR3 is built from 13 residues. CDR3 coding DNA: TGTGCCAGTAGTATTGGGACAGGGGACGAGCAGTACTTC. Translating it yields CASSIGTGDEQYF.

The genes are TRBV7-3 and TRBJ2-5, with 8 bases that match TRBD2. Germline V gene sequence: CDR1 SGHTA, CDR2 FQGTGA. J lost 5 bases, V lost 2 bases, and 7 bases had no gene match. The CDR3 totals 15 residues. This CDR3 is CASSLAGGPLETQYF. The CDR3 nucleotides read TGTGCCAGCAGCTTAGCGGGGGGCCCTTTGGAGACCCAGTACTTC.

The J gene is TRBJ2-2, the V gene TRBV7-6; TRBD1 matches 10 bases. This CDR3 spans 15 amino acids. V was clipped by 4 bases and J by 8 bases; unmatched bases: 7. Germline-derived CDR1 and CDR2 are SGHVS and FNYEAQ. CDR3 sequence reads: CASSSGTGVRGELFF. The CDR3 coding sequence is TGTGCCAGCAGCTCCGGGACAGGGGTTAGGGGGGAGCTGTTTTTT.

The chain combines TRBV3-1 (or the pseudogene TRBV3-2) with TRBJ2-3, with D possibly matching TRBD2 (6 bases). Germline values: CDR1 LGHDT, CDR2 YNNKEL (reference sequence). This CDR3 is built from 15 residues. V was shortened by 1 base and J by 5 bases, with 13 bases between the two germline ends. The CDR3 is CASSQGRLVIDTQYF. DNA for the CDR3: TGTGCCAGCAGCCAAGGCCGACTAGTCATAGATACGCAGTATTTT.

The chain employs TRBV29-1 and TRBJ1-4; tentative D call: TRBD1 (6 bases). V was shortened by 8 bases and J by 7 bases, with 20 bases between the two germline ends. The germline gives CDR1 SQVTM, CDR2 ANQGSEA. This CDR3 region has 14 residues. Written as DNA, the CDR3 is TGCAGCCCCGTAAGACCGGGACATCTTGAAAAACTGTTTTTT. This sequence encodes CSPVRPGHLEKLFF.

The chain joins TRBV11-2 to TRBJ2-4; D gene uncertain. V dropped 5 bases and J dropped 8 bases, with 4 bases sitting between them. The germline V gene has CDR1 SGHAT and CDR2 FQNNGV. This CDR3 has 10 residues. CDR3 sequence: CASSPDIQYF. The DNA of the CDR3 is TGTGCCAGCAGCCCGGACATTCAGTACTTC.

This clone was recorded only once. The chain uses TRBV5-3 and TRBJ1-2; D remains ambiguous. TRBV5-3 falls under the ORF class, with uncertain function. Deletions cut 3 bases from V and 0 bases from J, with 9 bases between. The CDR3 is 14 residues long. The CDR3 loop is CARSWPPANYGYTF. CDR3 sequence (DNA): TGTGCCAGAAGCTGGCCGCCTGCTAACTATGGCTACACCTTC.

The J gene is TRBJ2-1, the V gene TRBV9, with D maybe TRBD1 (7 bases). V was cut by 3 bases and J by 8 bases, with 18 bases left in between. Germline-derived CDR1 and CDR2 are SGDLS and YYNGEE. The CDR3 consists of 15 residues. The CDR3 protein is CASSASGGGTYEQFF. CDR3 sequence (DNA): TGTGCCAGCAGCGCTTCAGGAGGGGGCACATATGAGCAGTTCTTC. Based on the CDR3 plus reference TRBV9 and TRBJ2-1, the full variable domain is DSGVTQTPKHLITATGQRVTLRCSPRSGDLSVYWYQQSLDQGLQFLIQYYNGEERAKGNILERFSAQQFPDLHSELNLSSLELGDSALYFCASSASGGGTYEQFFGPGTRLTVL.

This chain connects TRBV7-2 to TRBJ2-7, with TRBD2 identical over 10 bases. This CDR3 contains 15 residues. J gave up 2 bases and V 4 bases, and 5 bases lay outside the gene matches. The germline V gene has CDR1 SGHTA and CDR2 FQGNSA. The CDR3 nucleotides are TGTGCCAGCAGCTCAGCTAGCGGGAGAGCCTACGAGCAGTACTTC. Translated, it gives CASSSASGRAYEQYF.

The CDR3 region is CASSVGSSGTSDTQYF. The CDR3 DNA reads as TGTGCCAGCAGCGTAGGTTCTAGCGGGACTTCAGATACGCAGTATTTT. The rearrangement links TRBV9 to TRBJ2-3, with 9 bases aligning to TRBD2. The junction had 6 bases not matched to a gene; V was cut back by 0 bases and J by 4 bases. Germline CDR1 reads SGDLS; CDR2 reads YYNGEE. The CDR3 runs 16 residues.

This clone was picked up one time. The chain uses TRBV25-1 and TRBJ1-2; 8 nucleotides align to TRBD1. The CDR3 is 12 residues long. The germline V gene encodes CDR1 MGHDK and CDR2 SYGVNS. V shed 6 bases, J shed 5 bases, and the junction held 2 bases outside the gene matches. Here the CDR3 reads CASRRQGYGYTF. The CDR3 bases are TGTGCCAGCAGAAGACAGGGGTATGGCTACACCTTC.

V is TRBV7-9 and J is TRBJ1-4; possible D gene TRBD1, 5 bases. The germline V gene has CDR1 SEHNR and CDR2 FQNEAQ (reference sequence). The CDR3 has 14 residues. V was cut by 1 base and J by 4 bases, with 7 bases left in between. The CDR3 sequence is CASSLVRDNEKLFF. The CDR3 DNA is TGTGCCAGCAGCTTAGTCAGGGATAATGAAAAACTGTTTTTT.

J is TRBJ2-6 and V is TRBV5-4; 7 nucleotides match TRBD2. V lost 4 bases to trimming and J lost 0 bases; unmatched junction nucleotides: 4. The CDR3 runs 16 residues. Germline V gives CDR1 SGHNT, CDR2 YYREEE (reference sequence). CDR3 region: CASSPGGHSGANVLTF. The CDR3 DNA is TGTGCCAGCAGCCCGGGAGGCCACTCTGGGGCCAACGTCCTGACTTTC.

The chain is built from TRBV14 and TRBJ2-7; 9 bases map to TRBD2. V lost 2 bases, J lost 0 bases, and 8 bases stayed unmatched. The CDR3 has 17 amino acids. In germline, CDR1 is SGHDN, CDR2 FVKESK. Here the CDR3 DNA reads TGTGCCAGCAGCCAAAGCAGCCTAGCGGGGCCCTCCTACGAGCAGTACTTC. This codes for CASSQSSLAGPSYEQYF.

This chain's CDR3 is CASSLSRGLPSREDTQYF. The DNA for the CDR3 is TGCGCCAGCAGTTTAAGTAGGGGGCTCCCCTCTCGCGAGGATACGCAGTATTTT. The chain uses TRBV5-1 and TRBJ2-3; 7 bases map to TRBD1. CDR3 length: 18 residues. V trimming: 5 bases; J trimming: 6 bases; junction bases outside the gene matches: 21. CDR1 and CDR2 (germline): SGHRS, YFSETQ. The full variable domain, rest sourced from reference TRBV5-1 and TRBJ2-3, is KAGVTQTPRYLIKTRGQQVTLSCSPISGHRSVSWYQQTPGQGLQFLFEYFSETQRNKGNFPGRFSGRQFSNSRSEMNVSTLELGDSALYLCASSLSRGLPSREDTQYFGPGTRLTVL.

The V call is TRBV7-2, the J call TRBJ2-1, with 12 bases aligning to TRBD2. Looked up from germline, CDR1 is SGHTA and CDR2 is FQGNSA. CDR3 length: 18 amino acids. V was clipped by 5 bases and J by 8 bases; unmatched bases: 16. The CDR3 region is CASSATGTSGPSEDEQFF. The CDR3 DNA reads TGTGCCAGCAGCGCTACCGGGACTAGCGGGCCCTCCGAGGATGAGCAGTTCTTC.

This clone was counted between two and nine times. CDR3 sequence: CASSPTSSDTQYF. CDR3 in DNA: TGTGCCAGCTCACCCACTAGTTCAGATACGCAGTATTTT. The chain joins TRBV18 to TRBJ2-3, with D possibly matching TRBD2 (5 bases). The CDR3 totals 13 residues. Germline CDR1 and CDR2: KGHSH and LQKENI. The germline V and J ends were trimmed by 3 bases and 4 bases, with 8 bases remaining between them.

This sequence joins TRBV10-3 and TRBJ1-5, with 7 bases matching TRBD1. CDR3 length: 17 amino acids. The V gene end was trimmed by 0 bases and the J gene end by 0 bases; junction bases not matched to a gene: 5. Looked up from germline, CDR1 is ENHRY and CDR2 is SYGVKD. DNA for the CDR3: TGTGCCATCAGTGAGTCGCAACAGGGGAATAGCAATCAGCCCCAGCATTTT. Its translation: CAISESQQGNSNQPQHF.

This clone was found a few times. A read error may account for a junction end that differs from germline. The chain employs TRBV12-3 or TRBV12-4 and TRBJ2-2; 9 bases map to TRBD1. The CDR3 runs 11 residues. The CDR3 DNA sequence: TGTGCCAGCACCAAAGGGGGGACAGGGATTTTT. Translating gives CASTKGGTGIF.

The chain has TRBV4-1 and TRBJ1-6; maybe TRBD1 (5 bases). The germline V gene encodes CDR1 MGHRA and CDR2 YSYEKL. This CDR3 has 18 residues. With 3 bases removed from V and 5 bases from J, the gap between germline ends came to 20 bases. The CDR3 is CASSHTSLRRGHNSPLHF. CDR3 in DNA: TGCGCCAGCAGCCATACCTCACTTCGGCGGGGACATAATTCACCCCTCCACTTT.

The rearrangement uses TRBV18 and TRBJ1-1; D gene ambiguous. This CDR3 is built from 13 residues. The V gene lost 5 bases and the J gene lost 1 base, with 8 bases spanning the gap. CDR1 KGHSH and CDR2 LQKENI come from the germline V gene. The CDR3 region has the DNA TGTGCCAGCTCATCATCAGGGAACACTGAAGCTTTCTTT. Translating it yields CASSSSGNTEAFF.

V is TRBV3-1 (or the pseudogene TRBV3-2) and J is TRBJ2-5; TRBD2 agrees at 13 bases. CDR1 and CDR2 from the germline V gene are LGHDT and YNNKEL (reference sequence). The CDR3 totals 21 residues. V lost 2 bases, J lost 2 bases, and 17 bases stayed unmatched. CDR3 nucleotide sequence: TGTGCCAGCAGCCAAATAAGTGGGACTAGCGGGATTTTTGAAACGCAAGAGACCCAGTACTTC. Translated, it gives CASSQISGTSGIFETQETQYF.

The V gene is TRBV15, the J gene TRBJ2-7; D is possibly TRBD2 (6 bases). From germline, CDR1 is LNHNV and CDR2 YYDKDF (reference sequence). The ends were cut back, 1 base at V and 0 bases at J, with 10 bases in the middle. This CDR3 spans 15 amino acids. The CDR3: CATSRGDWFSYEQYF. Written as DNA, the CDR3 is TGTGCCACCAGCAGAGGGGACTGGTTCTCCTACGAGCAGTACTTC.

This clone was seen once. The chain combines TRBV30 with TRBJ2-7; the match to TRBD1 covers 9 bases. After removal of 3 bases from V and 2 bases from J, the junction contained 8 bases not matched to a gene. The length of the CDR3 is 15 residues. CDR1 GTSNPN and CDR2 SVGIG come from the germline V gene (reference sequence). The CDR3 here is CAWRNLQGAAYEQYF. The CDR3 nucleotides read TGTGCCTGGAGAAACTTACAGGGGGCTGCCTACGAGCAGTACTTC.